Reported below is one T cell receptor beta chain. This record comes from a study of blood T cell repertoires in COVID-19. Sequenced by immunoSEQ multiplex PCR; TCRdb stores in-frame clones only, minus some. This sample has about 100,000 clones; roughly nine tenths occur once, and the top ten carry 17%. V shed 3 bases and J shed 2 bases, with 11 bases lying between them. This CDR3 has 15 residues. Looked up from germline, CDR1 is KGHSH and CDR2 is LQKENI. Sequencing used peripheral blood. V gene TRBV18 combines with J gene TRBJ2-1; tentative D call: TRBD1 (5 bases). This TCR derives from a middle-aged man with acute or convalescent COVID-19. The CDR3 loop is CASSPRDLTYNEQFF. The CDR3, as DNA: TGTGCCAGCTCACCCAGGGATTTGACCTACAATGAGCAGTTCTTC.